These T cell receptor beta chains were read from a single sample in a study of cytotoxic CD8 clonotypes in ibrutinib-treated CLL. Method: immunoSEQ multiplex PCR; TCRdb's copy keeps in-frame clones and lacks some. The data contain some 200,000 clones, nearly 80% of them singletons. The source material was PBMCs, sampled after 12 months of ibrutinib treatment. The origin of the receptors is a human donor with chronic lymphocytic leukemia. CDR3s include the opening cysteine and the closing phenylalanine or tryptophan. The order of the fields is V gene, J gene, D gene, CDR3 length, clone size, CDR3 protein, CDR3 DNA. D genes are given only for firm matches. Not every row has a clone size; where given, it reads once, few, many or a size class.

TRBV10-1	TRBJ1-6	TRBD1	12	few	CASGTGNSPLHF	TGCGCCAGCGGGACAGGGAACTCACCCCTCCACTTT
TRBV28	TRBJ1-2	-	17	once	CASSDVYYDAANYGYTF	TGTGCCAGCAGCGATGTTTACTATGACGCCGCTAACTATGGCTACACCTTC
TRBV12-2	TRBJ2-7	-	16	-	CASRYKTGEASYEQYF	TGTGCAAGTCGCTATAAAACAGGGGAGGCCTCCTACGAGCAGTACTTC
TRBV4-1	TRBJ1-2	-	16	-	CASSQRVDKPSYGYTF	TGCGCCAGCAGCCAGCGGGTGGACAAACCTTCCTATGGCTACACCTTC
TRBV18	TRBJ2-7	-	13	-	CASSRAGAYEQYF	TGTGCCAGCTCACGGGCAGGAGCCTACGAGCAGTACTTC
TRBV7-3	TRBJ2-3	-	13	few	CASSLSSTDTQYF	TGTGCCAGCAGCTTATCCAGCACAGATACGCAGTATTTT
TRBV7-3	TRBJ1-2	TRBD1	17	-	CASSGGTGGRSWYGYTF	TGTGCCAGCAGCGGTGGGACAGGGGGAAGAAGTTGGTATGGCTACACCTTC
TRBV6-5	TRBJ2-5	-	15	-	CASSYWVAYQETQYF	TGTGCCAGCAGTTACTGGGTGGCGTACCAAGAGACCCAGTACTTC
TRBV15	TRBJ2-2	TRBD1	13	-	CATRTGSDGELFF	TGTGCCACTAGGACAGGGTCCGACGGGGAGCTGTTTTTT
TRBV28	TRBJ2-6	-	19	-	CASSLFNPGSHSGANVLTF	TGTGCCAGCAGTTTATTCAATCCGGGGTCCCACTCTGGGGCCAACGTCCTGACTTTC
TRBV30	TRBJ2-5	-	13	-	CAWSPLFQETQYF	TGTGCCTGGAGTCCACTATTCCAAGAGACCCAGTACTTC
TRBV2	TRBJ1-2	-	11	-	CASGQDYGYTF	TGTGCCAGCGGGCAGGACTATGGCTACACCTTC
TRBV7-2	TRBJ1-1	-	13	-	CASSPRVGTEAFF	TGTGCCAGCAGCCCTAGGGTGGGGACTGAAGCTTTCTTT
TRBV2	TRBJ1-1	-	13	-	CASFRELNTEAFF	TGTGCCAGTTTCAGGGAACTAAACACTGAAGCTTTCTTT
TRBV14	TRBJ1-1	TRBD1	18	-	CASSQGFSSGQANTEAFF	TGTGCCAGCAGCCAAGGTTTCTCATCCGGACAGGCGAACACTGAAGCTTTCTTT